The text below deals with one T cell receptor (beta chain). The study excluded patients with uncontrolled infection, other autoimmune disease, pregnancy or lactation. PBMCs came from 9 to 10 ml fresh peripheral blood. This sample is drawn from a study of T cells in Graves' hyperthyroidism and ophthalmopathy. It was RNA transcripts that yielded the amplified TCR beta CDR3 regions. The TCR CDR3 was amplified in a first-round RT-PCR using the HTBI primer set. TCRdb ran MiXCR on the multiplex PCR reads and lists one entry per CDR3 protein. The profile shows about 760,000 distinct CDR3 sequences, approximately 40% of them singletons. This receptor was obtained from a middle-aged woman with Graves' hyperthyroidism. Source material: blood.

The CDR3 is CASSLGQAGGPYEQYF. The CDR3 DNA follows: TGTGCCAGCAGCTTAGGCCAGGCAGGGGGGCCCTACGAGCAGTACTTC. The V gene is TRBV13, the J gene TRBJ2-7; TRBD1 might be the D (7 bases). Trimming stripped 0 bases from V and 2 bases from J, with 14 bases between. Germline CDR1 is PRHDT and CDR2 is FYEKMQ (reference sequence). This CDR3 is built from 16 residues. Full variable domain (rest looked up from reference TRBV13 and TRBJ2-7): AAGVIQSPRHLIKEKRETATLKCYPIPRHDTVYWYQQGPGQDPQFLISFYEKMQSDKGSIPDRFSAQQFSDYHSELNMSSLELGDSALYFCASSLGQAGGPYEQYFGPGTRLTVT.